This entry features one TCR beta chain sequence. The data were taken from a study of shared clonotypes between healthy human individuals. The protocol was immunoSEQ multiplex PCR, while the TCRdb copy is restricted to in-frame clones and leaves out a portion. The sample has 2 million to 2.5 million clones, roughly 90% seen once. The sequence derives from a man aged 18 to 29 in good health. Some clones in this sample may be carry-over from other donors' samples. Specimen: naive CD4+ T cells from PBMCs. Subset: CD45RA+ positively selected.

The CDR3 is CASSHSIYEQYF. In DNA form, the CDR3 reads TGTGCCAGCAGCCATTCTATATACGAGCAGTACTTC. The rearrangement joins TRBV14 to TRBJ2-7; no reliable D call. V was shortened by 3 bases and J by 4 bases, with 7 bases between the two germline ends. The germline gives CDR1 SGHDN, CDR2 FVKESK. This CDR3 has 12 residues.